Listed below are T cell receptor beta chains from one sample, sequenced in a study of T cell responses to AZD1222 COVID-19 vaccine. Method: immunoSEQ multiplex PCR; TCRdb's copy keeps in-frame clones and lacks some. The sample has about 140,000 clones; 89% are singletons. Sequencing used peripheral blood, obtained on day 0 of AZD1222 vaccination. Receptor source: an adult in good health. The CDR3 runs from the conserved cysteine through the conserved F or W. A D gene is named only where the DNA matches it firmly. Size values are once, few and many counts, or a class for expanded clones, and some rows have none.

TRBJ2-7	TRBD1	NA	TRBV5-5	TGTGCCAGCAGCACCGCCGGGACAGGGGCCTACGAGCAGTACTTC	CASSTAGTGAYEQYF
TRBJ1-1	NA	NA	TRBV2	TGTGCCAGCAGGGACTGGGGGAGGAACACTGAAGCTTTCTTT	CASRDWGRNTEAFF
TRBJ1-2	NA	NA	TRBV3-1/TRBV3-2	TGTGCCAGCAGCCAACGCGGGGGCCCAGCCTATGGCTACACCTTC	CASSQRGGPAYGYTF
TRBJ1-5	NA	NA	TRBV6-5	TGTGCCAGCAGGCTAAGGGGGTCGAATCAGCCCCAGCATTTT	CASRLRGSNQPQHF
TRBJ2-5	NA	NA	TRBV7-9	TGTGCCAGCAGCTTAGAAAGGGGTTGGGAGACCCAGTACTTC	CASSLERGWETQYF
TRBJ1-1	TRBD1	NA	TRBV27	TGTGCCAGCAGCAAGCACAGGGGGCTTACTGAAGCTTTCTTT	CASSKHRGLTEAFF
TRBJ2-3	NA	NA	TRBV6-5	TGTGCCAGCAGCCCGGGTCACACAGATACGCAGTATTTT	CASSPGHTDTQYF
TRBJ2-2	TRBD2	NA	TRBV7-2	TGTGCCAGCAGCTTACGGGGGGACCAAACCAGAAAAAACACCGGGGAGCTGTTTTTT	CASSLRGDQTRKNTGELFF
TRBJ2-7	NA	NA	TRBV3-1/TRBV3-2	TGTGCCAGCAGCCAAGATTCTAGTCCCTACGAGCAGTACTTC	CASSQDSSPYEQYF
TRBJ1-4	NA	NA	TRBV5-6	TGTGCCAGCAGCTTAAGGTATGGGGAAAAACTGTTTTTT	CASSLRYGEKLFF
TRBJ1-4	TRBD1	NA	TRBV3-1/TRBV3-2	TGTGCCAGCAGCCAACAACTCGGGACAGGGTTTGAAAAACTGTTTTTT	CASSQQLGTGFEKLFF
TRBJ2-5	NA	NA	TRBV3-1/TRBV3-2	TGTGCCAGCAGCCAAGAGACCCAGTACTTC	CASSQETQYF
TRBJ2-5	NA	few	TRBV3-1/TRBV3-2	TGTGCCAGCAGCCTCTCCCGGGGTCGGGAGACCCAGTACTTC	CASSLSRGRETQYF
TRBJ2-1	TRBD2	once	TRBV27	TGTGCCAGCAGTACGCTGGGACTAGCGGGAGGAGAGCAGTTCTTC	CASSTLGLAGGEQFF
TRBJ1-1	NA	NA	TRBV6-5	TGTGCCAGCAGTTGGGGAGGGGTCACTGAAGCTTTCTTT	CASSWGGVTEAFF
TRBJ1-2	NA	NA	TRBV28	TGTGCCAGCAGTTTGCCGGGACAAAAAGGCTACACCTTC	CASSLPGQKGYTF
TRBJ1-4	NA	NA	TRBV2	TGTGCCAGCAGTGTTTGGAGGGCCGGTGAAAAACTGTTTTTT	CASSVWRAGEKLFF
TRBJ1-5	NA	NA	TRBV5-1	TGCGCCAGCAGCTTTCAGCCTGATAATCAGCCCCAGCATTTT	CASSFQPDNQPQHF
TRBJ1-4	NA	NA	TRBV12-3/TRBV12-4	TGTGCCAGCAGTGGACAGAATGAAAAACTGTTTTTT	CASSGQNEKLFF
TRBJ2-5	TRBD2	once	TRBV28	TGTGCCAGCAGTTCTCCGGGACTAGCGGGAGTACAAGAGACCCAGTACTTC	CASSSPGLAGVQETQYF
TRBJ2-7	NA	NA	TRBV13	TGTGCCAGCAGCCCAGGGGTCTCCTACGAGCAGTACTTC	CASSPGVSYEQYF
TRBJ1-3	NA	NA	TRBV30	TGTGCCTGGAGTGTATCTGGAAACACCATATATTTT	CAWSVSGNTIYF
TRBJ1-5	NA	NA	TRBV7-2	TGTGCCAGCAGCTTAGGGCGGAATCAGCCCCAGCATTTT	CASSLGRNQPQHF
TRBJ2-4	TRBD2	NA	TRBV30	TGTGCCGCTTCCGGGGGACTAGCGGTAAACATTCAGTACTTC	CAASGGLAVNIQYF
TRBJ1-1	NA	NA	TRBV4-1	TGCGCCAGCAGCCAAGTCCAAGGGGGACCGAACTTT	CASSQVQGGPNF
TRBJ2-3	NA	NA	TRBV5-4	TGTGCCAGCAGGTTGGCCCGGCTTGGTACGCAGTATTTT	CASRLARLGTQYF
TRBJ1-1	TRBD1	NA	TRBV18	TGTGCCAGCTCACCACGGGGACAGGGGGCGCCGGGGGGCACTGAAGCTTTCTTT	CASSPRGQGAPGGTEAFF
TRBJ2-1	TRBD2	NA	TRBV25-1	TGTGCCAGCAGTGGCGGGACTAGCAGCCACCATGAGCAGTTCTTC	CASSGGTSSHHEQFF
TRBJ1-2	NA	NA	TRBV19	TGTGCCACCCTGGATGCCCGGGGCCGAAATTTTAACTATGGCTACACCTTC	CATLDARGRNFNYGYTF
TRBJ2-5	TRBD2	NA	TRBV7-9	TGTGCCAGCAGTCGTAGCGGGAGGTCAGACCAAGAGACCCAGTACTTC	CASSRSGRSDQETQYF
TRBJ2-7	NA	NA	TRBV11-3	TGTGCCAGCAGCTTAGGGGGCAGCTACGAGCAGTACTTC	CASSLGGSYEQYF
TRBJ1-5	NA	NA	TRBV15	TGTGCCACCTCCCTGTATAGCAATCAGCCCCAGCATTTT	CATSLYSNQPQHF
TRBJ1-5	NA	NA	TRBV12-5	TGTGCTAGTGGTTTGGGAACTTGGGTACGCAATCAGCCCCAGCATTTT	CASGLGTWVRNQPQHF
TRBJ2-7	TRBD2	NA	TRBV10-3	TGTGCCATCAGTGGTGGACGGGGGGCCTACGAGCAGTACTTC	CAISGGRGAYEQYF
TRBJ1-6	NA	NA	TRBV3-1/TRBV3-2	TGTGCCAGCAGCCAAGAGTCAGGGTTACCTTCACCCCTCCACTTT	CASSQESGLPSPLHF
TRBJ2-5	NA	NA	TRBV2	TGTGCCAGCAGGCGTAACCGGAGGACTCCCCAAGAGACCCAGTACTTC	CASRRNRRTPQETQYF
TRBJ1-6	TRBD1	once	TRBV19	TGTGCCAGTAGGACAGGGAGTGGGGGTTATTCACCCCTCCACTTT	CASRTGSGGYSPLHF
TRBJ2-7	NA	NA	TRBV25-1	TGTGCCAGCAGTGAATATATCCCGGGACGGAGGTCCGAGCAGTACTTC	CASSEYIPGRRSEQYF
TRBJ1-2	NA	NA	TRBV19	TGTGCCAGTAGTATTTTCTCCTATGGCTACACCTTC	CASSIFSYGYTF
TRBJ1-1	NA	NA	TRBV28	TGTGCCAGCAGTTTATTACGAACGAACACTGAAGCTTTCTTT	CASSLLRTNTEAFF
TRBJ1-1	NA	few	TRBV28	TGTGCCAGCAGCGAGGACAGCCCAAGGGCTGAAGCTTTCTTT	CASSEDSPRAEAFF
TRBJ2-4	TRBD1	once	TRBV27	TGTGCCAGCAGTCCAGGGGGACGGATTTTAGCCAAAAACATTCAGTACTTC	CASSPGGRILAKNIQYF
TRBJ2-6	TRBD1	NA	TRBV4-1	TGCGCCAGCAGCCAAGATCCGACAGGGGGTAGTACTGGGGCCAACGTCCTGACTTTC	CASSQDPTGGSTGANVLTF
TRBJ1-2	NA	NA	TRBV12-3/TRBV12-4	TGTGCCAGCAGAAACCTGAATGGCTATGGCTACACCTTC	CASRNLNGYGYTF
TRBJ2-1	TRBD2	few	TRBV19	TGTGCCAGTAGTAAGAGTAGCGGGGGGGCCTACCCCAACGAGCAGTTCTTC	CASSKSSGGAYPNEQFF